This T cell receptor beta chain appears in the sequencing data of a study of T cells after yellow fever vaccination. This clonotype was counted a few times. Its antigen is unidentified. This CDR3 contains 14 residues. Germline CDR1 SEHNR, CDR2 FQNEAQ (reference sequence). Trimming left V 6 bases short and J 1 base short, with 11 bases between. TCRdb re-analysed the 5' RACE reads in MiXCR, keeping a single row per CDR3 protein. This sample has about 580,000 distinct CDR3 sequences, with about 15% found just once. Study conclusions and caveats: The presence of abundant clonotypes contaminating from the bulk population was possible in FACS-sorted repertoires. Most clones from primary vaccination were detected again post-booster (about 95% CD4, around 88% CD8).

The source was PBMCs, collected 5 to 6 days after the first yellow fever vaccination. V gene TRBV7-9 combines with J gene TRBJ2-3, with a possible D match to TRBD1 (5 bases). The clonotype comes from a young man who received the YFV17D yellow fever vaccine. The CDR3 sequence: CASRLRVRTDTQYF. CDR3 coding DNA: TGTGCCAGCAGACTCAGGGTCCGCACAGATACGCAGTATTTT.